This paragraph reports one T cell receptor beta chain. This sample stems from a study of blood T cell repertoires in COVID-19. The table came from immunoSEQ multiplex PCR; TCRdb's copy has only in-frame clones and leaves some out. The sample holds about 340,000 clones; more than 75% are singletons and the top ten take 2.5% to 4%. The specimen sequenced was peripheral blood. The receptor was isolated from a woman aged 18-29 years who had recovered from COVID-19.

The CDR3 DNA reads as TGTGCCAGCGCGTCGTACCAAGAGACCCAGTACTTC. Amino acid sequence: CASASYQETQYF. The chain links TRBV18 to TRBJ2-5; no definite D call. Per the germline V gene, CDR1 is KGHSH and CDR2 is LQKENI. V was cut by 8 bases and J by 0 bases, with 7 bases left in between. The CDR3 sequence is 12 residues long.